The rows below give T cell receptor beta chains drawn from one sample of a study of blood T cell repertoires in COVID-19. Profiled with immunoSEQ multiplex PCR; TCRdb holds only in-frame clones, not every one. This table has 150,000 to 200,000 clones, 80% to 90% appearing once. Source material: peripheral blood. The receptor set was obtained from a young man who had recovered from COVID-19. The CDR3 runs from the conserved cysteine through the conserved F or W. The D gene is left open where the match is weak. Clone size, where shown, is once, few, many, or a class for clones that have expanded.

TRBJ1-1 NA 11 NA TRBV30 TGTGCCGGGACACAAGACACTGAAGCTTTCTTT CAGTQDTEAFF
TRBJ2-3 NA 15 TRBD2 TRBV2 TGTGCCAGCAGGGTAAGGTCTAGCGGGACGGATACGCAGTATTTT CASRVRSSGTDTQYF
TRBJ2-1 NA 15 NA TRBV6-6 TGTGCCAGCAGTTCTGACTGGAGCTCCTACAATGAGCAGTTCTTC CASSSDWSSYNEQFF
TRBJ1-2 once 14 NA TRBV9 TGTGCCAGCAGCGTAGTTGGTCGGGACTATGGCTACACCTTC CASSVVGRDYGYTF
TRBJ2-1 once 13 NA TRBV12-3/TRBV12-4 TGTGCCAGCAGTTTAATCTCAGGGAATGAGCAGTTCTTC CASSLISGNEQFF
TRBJ2-5 NA 13 NA TRBV6-1 TGTGCCAGCAGTGACGGGGGTCCGAAGACCCAGTACTTC CASSDGGPKTQYF
TRBJ1-2 NA 14 NA TRBV10-3 TGTGCCATCAGTGAGTCTGGGAGGCTGTATGGCTACACCTTC CAISESGRLYGYTF
TRBJ2-5 NA 16 TRBD2 TRBV6-5 TGTGCCAGCAGTTACTCGACGGGGGGGATGGGGGAGACCCAGTACTTC CASSYSTGGMGETQYF
TRBJ2-1 NA 13 TRBD2 TRBV29-1 TGCAGCGTGGATACTAGCGGAAACAATGAGCAGTTCTTC CSVDTSGNNEQFF
TRBJ2-7 NA 14 NA TRBV27 TGTGCCAGCAGTTTATATGGGAGCTCCTACGAGCAGTACTTC CASSLYGSSYEQYF
TRBJ1-3 NA 15 NA TRBV13 TGTGCCAGCAGCTCCCACGCGTTCTCTGGAAACACCATATATTTT CASSSHAFSGNTIYF
TRBJ2-6 NA 14 NA TRBV29-1 TGCAGCGTTGGATCCGGGGCTGGGGCCAACGTCCTGACTTTC CSVGSGAGANVLTF
TRBJ2-2 NA 16 TRBD2 TRBV11-2 TGTGCCAGCAGCTTACGACTAGCGGGAGCGATCGGGGAGCTGTTTTTT CASSLRLAGAIGELFF
TRBJ2-1 NA 11 NA TRBV12-5 TGTGCTAGTGGTCCCCCTAATGAGCAGTTCTTC CASGPPNEQFF
TRBJ2-7 NA 15 NA TRBV19 TGTGCCAGTAGTATCTTTGCCGGGAGCTCCTACGAGCAGTACTTC CASSIFAGSSYEQYF
TRBJ1-6 NA 15 TRBD1 TRBV3-1/TRBV3-2 TGTGCCAGCAGCCAAGACCCCAGGGGGATTTCACCCCTCCACTTT CASSQDPRGISPLHF
TRBJ2-7 NA 14 TRBD2 TRBV9 TGTGCCAGCAGCGCAACCGGGAGGCCCAAAGAGCAGTACTTC CASSATGRPKEQYF
TRBJ2-7 NA 14 TRBD1 TRBV9 TGTGCCAGCAGCCCTTCGGACAGGGGATACGAGCAGTACTTC CASSPSDRGYEQYF
TRBJ2-5 NA 14 TRBD1 TRBV29-1 TGCAGCGTCGCAATGAGGGACAGGGGAGAGACCCAGTACTTC CSVAMRDRGETQYF
TRBJ2-7 once 15 TRBD1 TRBV28 TGTGCCAGCAGTGTCCTCGGGACAGGACCTTACGAGCAGTACTTC CASSVLGTGPYEQYF
TRBJ1-4 NA 18 NA TRBV7-2 TGTGCCAGCAGCTTCCGACCCCTGAGGGCCACAACTAATGAAAAACTGTTTTTT CASSFRPLRATTNEKLFF
TRBJ2-3 NA 18 TRBD2 TRBV4-3 TGCGCCAGCAGCCAAGGAAGCTCTAGCGGGAGGGGCACAGATACGCAGTATTTT CASSQGSSSGRGTDTQYF
TRBJ1-1 NA 14 NA TRBV13 TGTGCCAGCAGGTGGGGGGGCTCATACACTGAAGCTTTCTTT CASRWGGSYTEAFF
TRBJ2-3 NA 13 TRBD2 TRBV2 TGTGCCAGCACGCGGGAGGTTACAGATACGCAGTATTTT CASTREVTDTQYF
TRBJ2-3 NA 14 TRBD1 TRBV7-7 TGTGCTAGCAGCCCGGGACAGGGGAGGGATACGCAGTATTTT CASSPGQGRDTQYF
TRBJ2-5 NA 14 TRBD1 TRBV15 TGTGCCACCAGCAGAGGGGACAGTCCGCGGACCCAGTACTTC CATSRGDSPRTQYF
TRBJ1-2 once 14 NA TRBV5-4 TGTGCCAGCAGCCCGAACCTAGCTAACTATGGCTACACCTTC CASSPNLANYGYTF
TRBJ2-1 once 14 TRBD2 TRBV15 TGTGCCACCAGCAGAGGACTAGCGCAGGGTGAGCAGTTCTTC CATSRGLAQGEQFF
TRBJ2-5 NA 15 NA TRBV19 TGTGCCAGTAGTCCTTCGGAGACCTCAAAAGAGACCCAGTACTTC CASSPSETSKETQYF
TRBJ1-2 NA 13 TRBD1 TRBV12-3/TRBV12-4 TGTGCCAGCAGCGCAGAGGGGGCACGCGGCTACACCTTC CASSAEGARGYTF
TRBJ1-1 NA 14 NA TRBV4-3 TGCGCCAGCAGCCAAGATTGGAGGGGCACTGAAGCTTTCTTT CASSQDWRGTEAFF
TRBJ1-1 NA 12 NA TRBV5-6 TGTGCCAGCAGCTTCCGGGAGACTGAAGCTTTCTTT CASSFRETEAFF
TRBJ1-6 NA 15 NA TRBV5-3 TGTGCCAGAAGCTTGAGGGGACATCGGAATTCACCCCTCCACTTT CARSLRGHRNSPLHF
TRBJ2-7 NA 13 NA TRBV7-9 TGTGCCAGCAGTCTAGTCAGTCCCTACGAGCAGTACTTC CASSLVSPYEQYF
TRBJ1-1 NA 14 NA TRBV28 TGTGCCAGCACCATAAACGAACTGACCCCGAGGGCTTTCTTT CASTINELTPRAFF
TRBJ1-5 NA 15 NA TRBV2 TGTGCCAGCAGATACGGACAGTATAGCAATCAGCCCCAGCATTTT CASRYGQYSNQPQHF
TRBJ2-7 NA 14 TRBD1 TRBV29-1 TGCAGCGTTTTATTACAGGACAGGGGGTACGAGCAGTACTTC CSVLLQDRGYEQYF
TRBJ2-3 few 14 TRBD1 TRBV28 TGTGCCAGCAGTTCCGATGACAGGGGTGATACGCAGTATTTT CASSSDDRGDTQYF
TRBJ2-7 NA 15 TRBD1 TRBV11-1 TGTGCCAGCAGCTTAAGGGGGCAGGGGAACTACGAGCAGTACTTC CASSLRGQGNYEQYF
TRBJ1-6 NA 15 NA TRBV6-4 TGTGCCAGCAGTGACTCAGGGGTGACGAATTCACCCCTCCACTTT CASSDSGVTNSPLHF
TRBJ2-7 NA 12 NA TRBV12-3/TRBV12-4 TGTGCCACGGCGGCAAATACCTACGAGCAGTACTTC CATAANTYEQYF
TRBJ2-5 NA 14 TRBD1 TRBV9 TGTGCCAGCAGCGTATTTGGACAGGGGGAGACCCAGTACTTC CASSVFGQGETQYF
TRBJ2-1 NA 16 TRBD1 TRBV10-1 TGCGCCAGCAGTGACCCCGGGACAGGGGGCGGCAATGAGCAGTTCTTC CASSDPGTGGGNEQFF
TRBJ2-5 NA 13 NA TRBV6-5 TGTGCCAGCAGTTACTCGAGAGGGGAGACCCAGTACTTC CASSYSRGETQYF
TRBJ2-7 NA 15 NA TRBV29-1 TGCAGCGTTGAAGAGTTCGAGGGCCGATCCTACGAGCAGTACTTC CSVEEFEGRSYEQYF
TRBJ2-3 NA 14 NA TRBV5-1 TGCGCCAGCAGCTTGGACCGCGTAGTAGATACGCAGTATTTT CASSLDRVVDTQYF
TRBJ1-1 NA 14 NA TRBV27 TGTGCCAGCAGTTTTAGGGGGGGGAACACTGAAGCTTTCTTT CASSFRGGNTEAFF
TRBJ1-1 NA 14 NA TRBV18 TGCAGTCAAGCAGTCTCGACAGATAACACTGAAGCTTTCTTT CSQAVSTDNTEAFF
TRBJ2-1 NA 15 TRBD1 TRBV27 TGTGCCAGCAGACGGACCGGGACAGGGAGGGATGAGCAGTTCTTC CASRRTGTGRDEQFF